The 26 T cell receptor beta chains below come from one sample, sequenced in a study of Graves' ophthalmopathy and Graves' hyperthyroidism. RNA transcripts were the source from which TCR beta CDR3 regions were amplified. An opening RT-PCR round employed HTBI primers and preceded a second-round multiplex PCR. TCRdb re-analysed the multiplex PCR reads in MiXCR, keeping a single row per CDR3 protein. The table records around 1,000,000 distinct CDR3 sequences, 35% to 40% of them present only once. Sample: peripheral blood or thyroid tissue (not recorded which). These receptors all come from an adult man with Graves' hyperthyroidism.

Many counts were recorded for this clonotype. The chain combines TRBV10-3 with TRBJ1-5; no definite D call. CDR1 and CDR2 from the germline V gene are ENHRY and SYGVKD. The CDR3 runs 14 residues. V lost 4 bases to trimming and J lost 2 bases, with 9 bases between them. This chain's CDR3 is CAISAGSGNQPQHF. The CDR3 DNA reads as TGTGCCATCAGTGCTGGGTCGGGCAATCAGCCCCAGCATTTT.

The chain has TRBV20-1 and TRBJ1-5, with a tentative D call TRBD1 (5 bases). The CDR3 extends over 13 amino acids. The V gene lost 4 bases and the J gene lost 2 bases, with 9 bases spanning the gap. CDR1 and CDR2 from the germline V gene are DFQATT and SNEGSKA (reference sequence). The DNA for the CDR3 is TGCAGTGCTAACCCGGGACGCAATCAGCCCCAGCATTTT. Protein sequence: CSANPGRNQPQHF.

There are many counts of this clonotype. The rearrangement uses TRBV20-1 and TRBJ2-2; D possibly corresponds to TRBD1 (6 bases). Germline-derived CDR1 and CDR2 are DFQATT and SNEGSKA (reference sequence). Trimming took 3 bases from V and 7 from J, leaving 18 bases between them. This CDR3 contains 15 residues. This chain's CDR3 is CSASKGDILNGELFF. CDR3 nucleotide sequence: TGCAGTGCTAGTAAAGGGGACATTCTGAACGGGGAGCTGTTTTTT.

There are many counts of this clonotype. The chain links TRBV29-1 to TRBJ1-2, with a weak D call TRBD1 (5 bases). CDR3 length equals 14 residues. The V end was cut by 3 bases, the J end by 2 bases, with 13 bases between. Germline V lookup: CDR1 SQVTM, CDR2 ANQGSEA. The CDR3 reads CSVDLATVNYGYTF. In DNA, the CDR3 is TGCAGCGTTGATCTTGCGACAGTGAACTATGGCTACACCTTC. The full variable domain, its missing parts supplied by reference TRBV29-1 and TRBJ1-2, is SAVISQKPSRDICQRGTSLTIQCQVDSQVTMMFWYRQQPGQSLTLIATANQGSEATYESGFVIDKFPISRPNLTFSTLTVSNMSPEDSSIYLCSVDLATVNYGYTFGSGTRLTVV.

This clonotype was counted many times. The gene calls are TRBV7-9 and TRBJ2-7, with D perhaps TRBD1 (6 bases). The germline CDR1 and CDR2 sequences are SEHNR and FQNEAQ (reference sequence). Trimming removed 3 bases from V and 4 bases from J, with 10 bases in between. There are 13 residues in the CDR3. CDR3 sequence: CASSFEDRYEQYF. Written as DNA, the CDR3 is TGTGCCAGCAGCTTTGAGGACAGATACGAGCAGTACTTC.

This clonotype was counted ten times or more. The genes are TRBV7-8 and TRBJ1-5; 7 nucleotides agree with TRBD1. This CDR3 comprises 14 residues. CDR1 is SGHVS, CDR2 FQNEAQ, per germline. Trimming cost V 5 bases and J 6 bases; bases outside gene matches: 7. The DNA for the CDR3 is TGTGCCAGCAGCCGAAGACAGGGAGGTCAGCCCCAGCATTTT. As protein: CASSRRQGGQPQHF.

This clonotype showed up just a few times. The chain couples TRBV4-1 to TRBJ1-4; D is unclear. The CDR3 has 16 residues. The V gene lost 4 bases and the J gene lost 2 bases, with 14 bases spanning the gap. From germline, CDR1 is MGHRA and CDR2 YSYEKL. The CDR3 nucleotides read TGCGCCAGCAGCCCGGGGATCACAGCCACTAATGAAAAACTGTTTTTT. Translated: CASSPGITATNEKLFF.

This clonotype occurred many times. The V gene is TRBV9, the J gene TRBJ1-6; D is uncertain. CDR1 is SGDLS, CDR2 YYNGEE, per germline. The CDR3 is 15 amino acids. The V and J ends lost 4 bases and 9 bases respectively, with 17 bases between them. CDR3: CASSLNQWPSSPLHF. CDR3 coding DNA: TGTGCCAGCAGCCTTAACCAATGGCCGAGTTCACCCCTCCACTTT.

Remarks on this clonotype: Given a much more abundant clone one base away, this may be a read error. The V call is TRBV2, the J call TRBJ2-5, with D perhaps being TRBD1 or TRBD2 (5 bases each). The V gene's germline CDR1 is SNHLY and CDR2 FYNNEI. The CDR3 totals 15 residues. V dropped 6 bases and J dropped 1 base, with 15 bases sitting between them. The CDR3 here is CASSLTLGVQETQYF. CDR3 bases: TGTGCCAGCAGCTTAACCCTGGGGGTCCAAGAGACCCAGTACTTC.

Comments on this clonotype: This sequence may be a read error, since a much larger clone differs from it by one base. The V gene is TRBV10-3, the J gene TRBJ1-1; no firm D call. The germline V gene encodes CDR1 ENHRY and CDR2 SYGVKD. V was trimmed by 10 bases and J by 0 bases, leaving 12 bases between them. The CDR3 has 13 amino acids. CDR3 bases: TGTGCCACTCAACCTATCATGAACACTGAAGCTTTCTTT. Its translation is CATQPIMNTEAFF.

The rearrangement links TRBV25-1 to TRBJ2-7; the match to TRBD2 covers 8 bases. From germline, CDR1 is MGHDK and CDR2 SYGVNS. The V and J ends lost 3 bases and 5 bases, in that order; junction bases with no gene match: 3. The CDR3 is 13 amino acids. The CDR3 protein is CASSEAGGHEQYF. The CDR3 DNA reads TGTGCCAGCAGTGAGGCGGGAGGCCACGAGCAGTACTTC.

This clonotype was detected only a few times. V is TRBV4-1 and J is TRBJ1-5; TRBD1 matches 8 bases. V dropped 0 bases and J dropped 5; count of bases not matched to a gene: 6. CDR3 length: 16 residues. The germline V gene has CDR1 MGHRA and CDR2 YSYEKL. CDR3 sequence: CASSQEMTGAYQPQHF. CDR3 nucleotide sequence: TGCGCCAGCAGCCAAGAGATGACAGGGGCTTATCAGCCCCAGCATTTT.

This clonotype has a handful of counts. J is TRBJ2-2 and V is TRBV5-8, with D hard to call. Germline V lookup: CDR1 SGHTS, CDR2 YDEGEE. This CDR3 spans 14 amino acids. With 4 bases removed from V and 7 bases from J, the gap between germline ends came to 14 bases. DNA for the CDR3: TGTGCCAGCAGCGGGGTCGAAGTCAGCGGGGAGCTGTTTTTT. Translation gives CASSGVEVSGELFF.

This clonotype was seen at least ten times. V and J are TRBV19 and TRBJ1-1; D unresolved. Trimming took off 0 bases at V and 0 bases at J, with 5 bases between the two ends. This CDR3 region has 14 residues. Per germline, CDR1 LNHDA and CDR2 SQIVND (reference sequence). The CDR3 loop is CASSIEGLNTEAFF. The CDR3 DNA follows: TGTGCCAGTAGTATAGAGGGCTTGAACACTGAAGCTTTCTTT.

The CDR3 bases are TGCAGCGTTGAGAGGAGGGGCGAGCAGTACTTC. Its protein is CSVERRGEQYF. The rearrangement links TRBV29-1 to TRBJ2-7; maybe TRBD2 (6 bases). Germline CDR1 SQVTM, CDR2 ANQGSEA. The CDR3 spans 11 residues. V gave up 3 bases and J gave up 6 bases, with 9 bases separating them.

V gene TRBV7-2 combines with J gene TRBJ2-2; TRBD1 matches at 10 bases. Germline CDR1 is SGHTA and CDR2 is FQGNSA. This CDR3 has 16 residues. V was pared by 5 bases and J by 5 bases, with 8 bases of the junction left unmatched. The CDR3 sequence is CASSPRQGARTGELFF. The CDR3 DNA reads as TGTGCCAGCAGCCCGCGACAGGGGGCTAGGACCGGGGAGCTGTTTTTT.

A word on this clonotype: The junction differs from germline at one of its ends, possibly a read error. The chain employs TRBV5-1 and TRBJ1-1; 10 nucleotides line up with TRBD1. Germline CDR1 reads SGHRS; CDR2 reads YFSETQ. This CDR3 region has 15 residues. CDR3 loop: CASSLGDRGLREAFF. In nucleotides, the CDR3 is TGTGCCAGCAGCTTGGGAGACAGGGGGCTTCGGGAAGCTTTCTTT.

The chain couples TRBV4-3 to TRBJ2-7, with 7 positions matching TRBD1. CDR1 LGHNA and CDR2 YSLEER come from the germline V gene. The length of the CDR3 is 15 residues. The junction had 4 bases not matched to a gene; V was cut back by 0 bases and J by 2 bases. CDR3 DNA sequence: TGCGCCAGCAGCCAAGATGCCGACAGGGCCTACGAGCAGTACTTC. Translated, it gives CASSQDADRAYEQYF.

This clonotype was counted ten times or more. The rearrangement joins TRBV7-9 to TRBJ1-2; D perhaps matches TRBD1 (6 bases). The CDR3 contains 15 residues. From germline, CDR1 is SEHNR and CDR2 FQNEAQ (reference sequence). The germline V and J ends were trimmed by 9 bases and 7 bases, with 24 bases remaining between them. The CDR3 reads CASTHRVSPRGGYTF. The CDR3 DNA reads as TGTGCCAGTACCCACAGGGTTTCGCCTCGGGGTGGCTACACCTTC.

As concerns this clonotype: A junction boundary mismatches the germline segment, possibly from a read error. The rearrangement links TRBV25-1 to TRBJ1-1; the D gene is possibly TRBD1 (5 bases). CDR1 is MGHDK and CDR2 is SYGVNS in the germline V gene. This CDR3 has 14 residues. Here the CDR3 reads CACSAWAGLTEAFF. The CDR3 DNA is TGTGCCTGCAGTGCCTGGGCAGGGCTGACTGAAGCTTTCTTT.

With respect to this clonotype: The missing conserved phenylalanine or tryptophan at the end of this CDR3 makes a read error likely. The chain combines TRBV5-1 with TRBJ1-2; D uncertain. The V end was cut by 0 bases, the J end by 3 bases, with 9 bases between. Germline values: CDR1 SGHRS, CDR2 YFSETQ. CDR3 length: 14 amino acids. The DNA for the CDR3 is TGCGCCAGCAGCTTGGGGAAGCCGCACTATGGCTACACCCTC. Amino acids: CASSLGKPHYGYTL.

At least ten counts were recorded for this clonotype. J is TRBJ2-7 and V is TRBV29-1; 8 positions agree with TRBD2. This CDR3 contains 12 residues. The V gene end was trimmed by 4 bases and the J gene end by 4 bases; junction bases not matched to a gene: 3. In germline, CDR1 is SQVTM, CDR2 ANQGSEA. The CDR3 region has the DNA TGCAGCGTTGTCACGGGAGGGTACGAGCAGTACTTC. This translates into CSVVTGGYEQYF.

This clonotype was counted only a few times. This rearrangement joins TRBV20-1 to TRBJ1-2, with TRBD1 matching over 9 bases. Per germline, CDR1 DFQATT and CDR2 SNEGSKA (reference sequence). CDR3 length: 16 residues. Unmatched junction bases numbered 17, after V lost 8 bases and J lost 4 bases. CDR3 bases: TGCAGTACCCCAATACTTACAGGGGGCAGTGGCTATGGCTACACCTTC. The encoded protein is CSTPILTGGSGYGYTF.

The chain links TRBV7-8 to TRBJ1-2; D remains unclear. The germline V gene has CDR1 SGHVS and CDR2 FQNEAQ. This CDR3 has 15 residues. Trimming took 0 bases from V and 2 from J, leaving 10 bases between them. Here the CDR3 DNA reads TGTGCCAGCAGCTTAGCACTCCGCGGGAACTATGGCTACACCTTC. It translates to CASSLALRGNYGYTF.

At least ten counts were recorded for this clonotype. The chain links TRBV7-9 to TRBJ1-5, with 7 positions matching TRBD1. This CDR3 spans 17 amino acids. With 5 bases clipped from V and 6 bases from J, the junction kept 16 bases outside the gene matches. Germline V gives CDR1 SEHNR, CDR2 FQNEAQ (reference sequence). The CDR3 DNA is TGTGCCAGCAGCCCAAACGCCGTAGGGGGCGCGATTCAGCCCCAGCATTTT. It specifies CASSPNAVGGAIQPQHF.

This clonotype showed up many times. The V call is TRBV20-1, the J call TRBJ2-5; TRBD1 is a possible D gene (5 bases). The V end was cut by 1 base, the J end by 4 bases, with 10 bases between. Germline CDR1 reads DFQATT; CDR2 reads SNEGSKA (reference sequence). There are 13 residues in the CDR3. This chain's CDR3 is CSARGQWPETQYF. CDR3 coding DNA: TGCAGTGCTAGAGGACAGTGGCCAGAGACCCAGTACTTC.